The 15 T cell receptor beta chains listed next were all sequenced from one sample in a study of shared clonotypes between healthy human individuals. Sequencing was performed with immunoSEQ multiplex PCR; in TCRdb, only in-frame clones are kept and a portion is missing. The sample yields some 2 million clones, approximately 95% seen once. Naive-designated CD8 cells lacked CD45RO, were positively enriched for CCR7, and omitted terminally differentiated effector memory CD45RA+ cells. The sequencing input was naive CD8+ T cells sorted from blood. The source of these receptors is a man younger than 35 in good health.

This chain joins TRBV30 and TRBJ1-1, with D maybe TRBD1 (5 bases). V lost 4 bases, J lost 6 bases, and 21 bases lay in between. CDR1 GTSNPN and CDR2 SVGIG come from the germline V gene (reference sequence). CDR3 length: 15 amino acids. Here the CDR3 reads CAWTEVARGVAEAFF. CDR3 nucleotides: TGTGCCTGGACGGAGGTGGCTCGGGGGGTCGCTGAAGCTTTCTTT.

The J gene is TRBJ2-3, the V gene TRBV5-8; perhaps D is TRBD1 or TRBD2 (7 bases each). The germline gives CDR1 SGHTS, CDR2 YDEGEE. The CDR3 has 13 residues. V gave up 9 bases and J gave up 2 bases, with 13 bases separating them. The CDR3 protein is CATPGGDTDTQYF. CDR3 coding DNA: TGTGCCACGCCAGGGGGGGACACAGATACGCAGTATTTT.

The chain is built from TRBV27 and TRBJ2-5; 7 bases line up with TRBD2. There are 15 residues in the CDR3. Germline trimming cut 4 bases from V and 2 bases from J; bases unmatched to any gene: 7. CDR1 and CDR2 (germline): MNHEY, SMNVEV (reference sequence). The CDR3 protein is CASSWGGLGQETQYF. The CDR3 nucleotides are TGTGCCAGCAGTTGGGGGGGACTGGGGCAAGAGACCCAGTACTTC.

The chain has TRBV2 and TRBJ2-1, with a tentative D call TRBD2 (6 bases). The V end was cut by 2 bases, the J end by 8 bases, with 13 bases between. Germline loops: CDR1 SNHLY, CDR2 FYNNEI. CDR3 size: 14 residues. The CDR3: CASSEYGGGDEQFF. For the CDR3, the DNA is TGTGCCAGCAGTGAATATGGAGGCGGGGATGAGCAGTTCTTC.

The chain recombines TRBV27 with TRBJ2-7; 11 bases are a match to TRBD1. The germline V gene encodes CDR1 MNHEY and CDR2 SMNVEV (reference sequence). This CDR3 comprises 15 residues. The junction had 7 bases not matched to a gene; V was cut back by 4 bases and J by 5 bases. For the CDR3, the DNA is TGTGCCAGCAGTTCATGGACAGGGGGCTTCGACGAGCAGTACTTC. This encodes CASSSWTGGFDEQYF.

This chain connects TRBV9 to TRBJ2-5, with 9 bases lining up with TRBD2. Germline CDR1 SGDLS, CDR2 YYNGEE. Trimming at V came to 4 bases and at J to 4 bases, leaving 5 bases not matched to a gene. This CDR3 contains 14 residues. The CDR3 region has the DNA TGTGCCAGCAGCTATAGCGGGGGTGGAGAGACCCAGTACTTC. This translates into CASSYSGGGETQYF.

The chain recombines TRBV30 with TRBJ1-2; unclear D gene. Germline V gene sequence: CDR1 GTSNPN, CDR2 SVGIG (reference sequence). The CDR3 is made up of 11 amino acids. Trimming left V 3 bases short and J 8 bases short, with 10 bases between. DNA for the CDR3: TGTGCCTGGAGCTCCGTAGTGGGCTACACCTTC. It codes for CAWSSVVGYTF.

The CDR3 bases are TGTGCCAGCACCGGAGGCCGGGAGACCCAGTACTTC. Translating it yields CASTGGRETQYF. The chain links TRBV11-2 to TRBJ2-5; D might be TRBD2 (5 bases). The CDR3 sequence is 12 residues long. Trimming cost V 7 bases and J 5 bases, with 11 bases left between them. Germline loops: CDR1 SGHAT, CDR2 FQNNGV. Looking up the rest from reference TRBV11-2 and TRBJ2-5 gives the full variable domain: EAGVAQSPRYKIIEKRQSVAFWCNPISGHATLYWYQQILGQGPKLLIQFQNNGVVDDSQLPKDRFSAERLKGVDSTLKIQPAKLEDSAVYLCASTGGRETQYFGPGTRLLVL.

As to this clone: Other nucleotide sequences in the sample specify the same CDR3. The CDR3 spells CASSFGTGSYEQYF. CDR3 bases: TGTGCCAGCAGCTTTGGGACAGGATCCTACGAGCAGTACTTC. V usage is TRBV11-2 and J usage is TRBJ2-7; 8 positions match TRBD1. Germline CDR1 SGHAT, CDR2 FQNNGV. V shed 3 bases and J 1 base; nucleotides not matched to a gene: 2. The CDR3 runs 14 residues.

The chain is built from TRBV30 and TRBJ1-5, with D perhaps TRBD1 (6 bases). Deletions cut 5 bases from V and 2 bases from J, with 22 bases between. The germline CDR1 and CDR2 sequences are GTSNPN and SVGIG (reference sequence). The CDR3 runs 17 residues. CDR3 in DNA: TGTGCCTGGTTGGGTGTGATGGGGCGACAGGGCAATCAGCCCCAGCATTTT. Translation gives CAWLGVMGRQGNQPQHF.

This chain connects TRBV4-3 to TRBJ1-6; 10 bases are a match to TRBD1. V trimming: 0 bases; J trimming: 6 bases; junction bases outside the gene matches: 11. Per germline, CDR1 LGHNA and CDR2 YSLEER. This CDR3 comprises 19 residues. The CDR3 reads CASSQERSGTGVINSPLHF. DNA of the CDR3: TGCGCCAGCAGCCAAGAAAGATCCGGGACAGGGGTAATTAATTCACCCCTCCACTTT.

V is TRBV5-3 and J is TRBJ1-6; 7 positions match TRBD1. TRBV5-3 is an ORF; its function is uncertain. The trim removed 2 bases at V and 1 base at J, leaving 9 bases unmatched. The CDR3 has 18 residues. Here the CDR3 DNA reads TGTGCCAGAAGCTTCTGCAGGGGGTGTACTTCCTATAATTCACCCCTCCACTTT. Its translation is CARSFCRGCTSYNSPLHF.

The gene calls are TRBV6-5 and TRBJ2-7; D gene unclear. Germline V lookup: CDR1 MNHEY, CDR2 SVGAGI. V was pared by 2 bases and J by 3 bases, with 11 bases between. This CDR3 is built from 14 residues. DNA for the CDR3: TGTGCCAGCAGTTACGGCGGAAGTCTCTACGAGCAGTACTTC. Protein: CASSYGGSLYEQYF.

This sequence joins TRBV5-4 and TRBJ1-6; D might be TRBD1 (5 bases). CDR3 length: 11 residues. Germline CDR1 is SGHNT and CDR2 is YYREEE (reference sequence). V lost 3 bases to trimming and J lost 17 bases, with 12 bases between them. CDR3 DNA sequence: TGTGCCAGCAGCTACGGAGGGGAGGTCCACTTT. It specifies CASSYGGEVHF.

This chain links TRBV4-1 with TRBJ2-1, with D unresolved. The V end was cut by 1 base, the J end by 6 bases, with 13 bases between. This CDR3 has 15 amino acids. Germline V gives CDR1 MGHRA, CDR2 YSYEKL. CDR3 amino acids: CASSQGDPDGNEQFF. The CDR3 coding sequence is TGCGCCAGCAGCCAAGGAGACCCGGACGGCAATGAGCAGTTCTTC.